This T cell receptor (beta chain) was sequenced for a study of monozygotic twins with inflammatory bowel disease. TCRdb reprocessed the 5' RACE reads and stores each CDR3 protein as one record, lacking DNA. The listing contains 330,000 or so distinct CDR3 sequences. The CDR3 length is 13 residues. Germline V gene data show CDR1 as SGHRS and CDR2 as YFSETQ. The chain combines TRBV5-1 with TRBJ2-3; TCRdb selects TRBD2, and the lack of DNA leaves this call unchecked. The clonotype was recovered from a human donor with ulcerative colitis or Crohn's disease, or a healthy co-twin of an affected twin (not recorded which). Source material: blood. CDR3 amino acids: CASRDGPTDTQYF.